Listed here are 30 T cell receptor beta chains from one sample, sequenced in a study of cytomegalovirus exposure and HLA in healthy donors. The study ran its PCR with 60 Vbeta and 13 Jbeta primers. The protocol was immunoSEQ multiplex PCR, while the TCRdb copy is restricted to in-frame clones and leaves out a portion. The sample includes 200,000 to 250,000 clones, approximately 81% of them seen just once. Source material: PBMCs. The receptors shown here come from a human donor in good health.

The genes are TRBV4-1 and TRBJ2-1; TRBD2 is a possible D gene (6 bases). The CDR3 has 16 residues. V lost 0 bases and J 1 base, leaving 10 bases between the germline ends. Germline assignment: CDR1 MGHRA and CDR2 YSYEKL. The CDR3 spells CASSQDGGGSYNEQFF. The CDR3 nucleotides are TGCGCCAGCAGCCAAGACGGAGGAGGGTCCTACAATGAGCAGTTCTTC.

The chain links TRBV5-4 to TRBJ1-2; D might be TRBD1 (5 bases). Germline loops: CDR1 SGHNT, CDR2 YYREEE (reference sequence). The CDR3 has 16 residues. Trimming shortened V by 0 bases and J by 6 bases, and 18 bases separated the two germline ends. This chain's CDR3 is CASSLGWGGWNHGYTF. The CDR3 coding sequence is TGTGCCAGCAGCTTGGGTTGGGGGGGGTGGAATCATGGCTACACCTTC.

In its sample, this clone was seen once. The rearrangement joins TRBV5-1 to TRBJ1-4, with a possible D match to TRBD1 (5 bases). V lost 4 bases and J lost 5, with 12 bases in between. From germline, CDR1 is SGHRS and CDR2 YFSETQ. The CDR3 sequence is 14 residues long. The CDR3, as DNA: TGCGCCAGCAGCGAAAGGGCAGGGAATGAAAAACTGTTTTTT. Its translation: CASSERAGNEKLFF.

The V and J genes are TRBV5-1 and TRBJ2-2; TRBD1 might be the D (6 bases). The CDR3 is made up of 13 amino acids. The germline V and J ends were trimmed by 5 bases and 2 bases, with 7 bases remaining between them. Germline CDR1 and CDR2: SGHRS and YFSETQ. CDR3 region: CASRGQNTGELFF. CDR3 bases: TGCGCCAGCAGGGGACAAAACACCGGGGAGCTGTTTTTT.

The chain employs TRBV5-4 and TRBJ2-3; possible D gene TRBD2, 5 bases. The germline V and J ends were trimmed by 2 bases and 5 bases, with 15 bases remaining between them. CDR1 SGHNT and CDR2 YYREEE come from the germline V gene (reference sequence). This CDR3 comprises 15 residues. The CDR3 loop is CASSLSSGARDTQYF. The CDR3 DNA reads TGTGCCAGCAGCTTATCCAGCGGTGCCAGAGATACGCAGTATTTT. Complete variable domain (other parts from reference TRBV5-4 and TRBJ2-3): ETGVTQSPTHLIKTRGQQVTLRCSSQSGHNTVSWYQQALGQGPQFIFQYYREEENGRGNFPPRFSGLQFPNYSSELNVNALELDDSALYLCASSLSSGARDTQYFGPGTRLTVL.

The chain carries TRBV15 and TRBJ2-7, with D maybe TRBD1 (5 bases). This CDR3 has 14 amino acids. The V gene's germline CDR1 is LNHNV and CDR2 YYDKDF (reference sequence). The ends were cut back, 0 bases at V and 2 bases at J, with 8 bases in the middle. CDR3 coding DNA: TGTGCCACCAGCAGAGATGCAGGGACCTACGAGCAGTACTTC. Amino acid sequence: CATSRDAGTYEQYF.

J is TRBJ2-1 and V is TRBV10-3, with 10 bases identical to TRBD2. This CDR3 contains 15 residues. Germline CDR1 reads ENHRY; CDR2 reads SYGVKD. The V gene end was trimmed by 6 bases and the J gene end by 6 bases; junction bases not matched to a gene: 8. The CDR3 sequence is CAIRGSGRAGNEQFF. In DNA, the CDR3 is TGTGCCATCAGGGGGAGCGGGAGGGCCGGCAATGAGCAGTTCTTC.

The chain joins TRBV5-1 to TRBJ2-7, with 7 bases aligning to TRBD1. Trimming cost V 4 bases and J 6 bases; bases outside gene matches: 4. Germline loops: CDR1 SGHRS, CDR2 YFSETQ. There are 12 residues in the CDR3. CDR3 sequence reads: CASSRQGLEQYF. CDR3 nucleotide sequence: TGCGCCAGCAGCCGACAGGGCCTCGAGCAGTACTTC.

This chain uses TRBV7-2 with TRBJ2-3, with D tentatively TRBD2 (6 bases). The CDR3 spans 17 residues. V dropped 3 bases and J dropped 3 bases, with 19 bases sitting between them. Germline V gene data show CDR1 as SGHTA and CDR2 as FQGNSA. The chain's CDR3 is CASSLDGPDSGTDTQYF. In nucleotides, the CDR3 is TGTGCCAGCAGCTTGGATGGACCTGACAGCGGGACAGATACGCAGTATTTT.

The chain recombines TRBV10-3 with TRBJ2-5; 10 nucleotides match TRBD2. The J call is in doubt because the DNA end fits TRBJ2-7 better. The CDR3 consists of 13 residues. The V gene's germline CDR1 is ENHRY and CDR2 SYGVKD. The CDR3 loop reads CAIRGLAPHEQYF. CDR3 nucleotides: TGTGCCATCCGGGGACTAGCGCCCCACGAGCAGTACTTC.

V and J are TRBV11-2 and TRBJ1-1; D possibly corresponds to TRBD1 (5 bases). CDR1 and CDR2 from the germline V gene are SGHAT and FQNNGV. V shed 4 bases and J shed 1 base, with 7 bases lying between them. The CDR3 covers 13 residues. The CDR3 nucleotides read TGTGCCAGCAGCTACAGGAGGAACACTGAAGCTTTCTTT. Protein sequence: CASSYRRNTEAFF.

This rearrangement joins TRBV4-3 to TRBJ2-2; TRBD2 is a possible D gene (6 bases). V lost 1 base and J lost 6, with 9 bases in between. Germline assignment: CDR1 LGHNA and CDR2 YSLEER. The length of the CDR3 is 14 residues. CDR3 loop: CASSQVGGSGELFF. In DNA form, the CDR3 reads TGCGCCAGCAGCCAAGTTGGAGGGTCCGGGGAGCTGTTTTTT.

The chain employs TRBV5-1 and TRBJ2-1; TRBD1 aligns across 8 bases. Germline V gene sequence: CDR1 SGHRS, CDR2 YFSETQ. J lost 2 bases, V lost 4 bases, and 5 bases had no gene match. This CDR3 comprises 15 residues. Written as DNA, the CDR3 is TGCGCCAGCAGCCTCGACAGGGGAACCTACAATGAGCAGTTCTTC. This encodes CASSLDRGTYNEQFF.

This chain connects TRBV28 to TRBJ1-2; D call uncertain. Germline CDR1 is MDHEN and CDR2 is SYDVKM. The V end was cut by 7 bases, the J end by 4 bases, with 7 bases between. CDR3 length: 11 residues. For the CDR3, the DNA is TGTGCCAGCAATACAGTCTATGGCTACACCTTC. It is translated as CASNTVYGYTF.

The rearrangement links TRBV19 to TRBJ1-5; TRBD1 matches at 9 bases. The germline V gene encodes CDR1 LNHDA and CDR2 SQIVND (reference sequence). The V gene end was trimmed by 4 bases and the J gene end by 2 bases; junction bases not matched to a gene: 9. The CDR3 spans 17 residues. The CDR3 here is CASSRGLQGAGNQPQHF. Written as DNA, the CDR3 is TGTGCCAGTAGTAGGGGCTTACAGGGGGCGGGCAATCAGCCCCAGCATTTT.

This clone turned up a few times. The chain carries TRBV7-6 and TRBJ2-7; weak D call: TRBD2 (6 bases). Trimming removed 5 bases at V and 0 bases at J, with 14 bases between. Germline loops: CDR1 SGHVS, CDR2 FNYEAQ. The CDR3 runs to 15 residues. As DNA, the CDR3 is TGTGCCAGCAGCCCAACCGGGAGTACCTCCTACGAGCAGTACTTC. This gives the protein CASSPTGSTSYEQYF.

The chain links TRBV9 to TRBJ2-7; TRBD1 agrees at 7 bases. The V gene's germline CDR1 is SGDLS and CDR2 YYNGEE. V lost 2 bases to trimming and J lost 7 bases; unmatched junction nucleotides: 15. This CDR3 has 16 residues. The CDR3, as DNA: TGTGCCAGCAGCGTTAGAGAGGGGGCGTTACAAGGGGAGCAGTACTTC. The encoded protein is CASSVREGALQGEQYF.

J is TRBJ2-1 and V is TRBV18, with TRBD2 matching over 11 bases. Germline CDR1 KGHSH, CDR2 LQKENI. The V and J ends lost 0 bases and 6 bases, in that order; junction bases with no gene match: 4. This CDR3 has 16 residues. CDR3 coding DNA: TGTGCCAGCTCACCACCCGGGACTAGCGGAGGCAATGAGCAGTTCTTC. Its translation is CASSPPGTSGGNEQFF.

The CDR3 DNA sequence: TGTGCCAGCAGTCCACACGAGGCAGGGTACCACGAGCAGTACTTC. Protein product: CASSPHEAGYHEQYF. The rearrangement joins TRBV25-1 to TRBJ2-5, with a tentative D call TRBD1 (5 bases). The last part of the DNA fits TRBJ2-7 better; the J call may be wrong. CDR1 is MGHDK and CDR2 is SYGVNS in the germline V gene. The CDR3 is made up of 15 amino acids.

CDR3 nucleotide sequence: TGTGCCAGCAGCCAAGGGACAGGGGAAAAACTGTTTTTT. Residues: CASSQGTGEKLFF. The chain links TRBV4-2 to TRBJ1-4, with 8 bases lining up with TRBD1. After removal of 1 base from V and 8 bases from J, the junction contained 0 bases not matched to a gene. Per germline, CDR1 LGHNA and CDR2 YNFKEQ. The CDR3 consists of 13 residues.

This clone was detected once. The chain links TRBV6-1 to TRBJ2-5, with D possibly TRBD1 on 6 matching bases. Germline CDR1 and CDR2: MNHNS and SASEGT. CDR3 length equals 13 residues. V was pared by 10 bases and J by 4 bases, with 16 bases between. CDR3 loop: CANNNREGETQYF. For the CDR3, the DNA is TGTGCCAACAACAACAGGGAAGGAGAGACCCAGTACTTC.

The chain links TRBV5-1 to TRBJ2-1; TRBD1 matches at 9 bases. The CDR3 is 15 amino acids. Germline loops: CDR1 SGHRS, CDR2 YFSETQ. The V gene end was trimmed by 4 bases and the J gene end by 4 bases; junction bases not matched to a gene: 6. The CDR3 reads CASSIDGTGYNEQFF. CDR3 DNA sequence: TGCGCCAGCAGCATTGACGGGACAGGGTACAATGAGCAGTTCTTC.

The chain links TRBV11-1 to TRBJ1-4; D possibly corresponds to TRBD1 (5 bases). This CDR3 is 16 amino acids long. V dropped 5 bases and J dropped 5 bases, with 18 bases sitting between them. Germline lookup yields CDR1 SGHAT and CDR2 FQDESV (reference sequence). The CDR3 region is CASSHATTDNNEKLFF. The CDR3, as DNA: TGTGCCAGCAGCCACGCGACGACAGATAACAATGAAAAACTGTTTTTT. The whole variable domain, filled in from reference TRBV11-1 and TRBJ1-4, reads EAEVAQSPRYKITEKSQAVAFWCDPISGHATLYWYRQILGQGPELLVQFQDESVVDDSQLPKDRFSAERLKGVDSTLKIQPAELGDSAMYLCASSHATTDNNEKLFFGSGTQLSVL.

The genes are TRBV5-4 and TRBJ2-1; 12 bases are a match to TRBD2. Germline V gene sequence: CDR1 SGHNT, CDR2 YYREEE (reference sequence). CDR3 size: 16 residues. The V gene end was trimmed by 3 bases and the J gene end by 6 bases; junction bases not matched to a gene: 7. This chain's CDR3 is CASSYRALAGGNEQFF. DNA of the CDR3: TGTGCCAGCAGCTACAGAGCACTAGCGGGAGGCAATGAGCAGTTCTTC. Full variable domain (outside the CDR3, taken from reference TRBV5-4 and TRBJ2-1): ETGVTQSPTHLIKTRGQQVTLRCSSQSGHNTVSWYQQALGQGPQFIFQYYREEENGRGNFPPRFSGLQFPNYSSELNVNALELDDSALYLCASSYRALAGGNEQFFGPGTRLTVL.

The rearrangement links TRBV4-1 to TRBJ2-7, with 8 nucleotides matching TRBD2. The V gene's germline CDR1 is MGHRA and CDR2 YSYEKL. This CDR3 has 14 residues. Trimming cost V 1 base and J 3 bases; bases outside gene matches: 2. The CDR3 nucleotides read TGCGCCAGCAGCCAAGCGGGAGGGCTCTACGAGCAGTACTTC. Its translation: CASSQAGGLYEQYF.

CDR3 in amino acids: CASSPALLVDEQFF. The CDR3 DNA is TGTGCCAGCTCACCCGCCCTACTAGTAGATGAGCAGTTCTTC. The V gene is TRBV18, the J gene TRBJ2-1; TRBD2 might be the D (5 bases). The CDR3 is 14 amino acids. V shed 3 bases and J shed 8 bases, with 14 bases lying between them. Germline loops: CDR1 KGHSH, CDR2 LQKENI.

The rearrangement joins TRBV6-6 to TRBJ1-1, with D possibly being TRBD1 (6 bases). The germline V and J ends were trimmed by 5 bases and 1 base, with 14 bases remaining between them. The CDR3 runs 15 residues. Germline CDR1 is MNHNY and CDR2 is SVGAGI (reference sequence). The CDR3 DNA reads TGTGCCAGCAGTCAGCCGACAGGAGGGAACACTGAAGCTTTCTTT. This encodes CASSQPTGGNTEAFF.

The genes are TRBV12-2 and TRBJ2-3; the DNA was not used to check the table's D call, TRBD1. TRBV12-2 is shown as a pseudogene. The CDR3 has 18 residues. CDR3 in amino acids: CASRLGSDCRDVADTQYF. In nucleotides, the CDR3 is TGTGCAAGTCGCTTAGGGAGTGATTGCAGGGATGTCGCAGATACGCAGTATTTT.

In DNA, the CDR3 is TGTGCCAGCAGTGTGGACAGGCCCCTCGGCGAGCAGTACTTC. Protein sequence: CASSVDRPLGEQYF. The rearrangement joins TRBV5-4 to TRBJ2-7; TRBD1 agrees at 7 bases. The length of the CDR3 is 14 residues. Trimming cost V 5 bases and J 6 bases; bases outside gene matches: 11. Per germline, CDR1 SGHNT and CDR2 YYREEE (reference sequence).

The V gene is TRBV7-2, the J gene TRBJ2-5; weak D call: TRBD2 (5 bases). The CDR3 consists of 14 residues. The V end lost 4 bases, the J end lost 10 bases, and 19 bases lay between the germline ends. CDR1 and CDR2 (germline): SGHTA, FQGNSA. The CDR3 DNA reads as TGTGCCAGCAGCTCTCTTCGGACTGTAGTAGACCAGTACTTC. This gives the protein CASSSLRTVVDQYF.